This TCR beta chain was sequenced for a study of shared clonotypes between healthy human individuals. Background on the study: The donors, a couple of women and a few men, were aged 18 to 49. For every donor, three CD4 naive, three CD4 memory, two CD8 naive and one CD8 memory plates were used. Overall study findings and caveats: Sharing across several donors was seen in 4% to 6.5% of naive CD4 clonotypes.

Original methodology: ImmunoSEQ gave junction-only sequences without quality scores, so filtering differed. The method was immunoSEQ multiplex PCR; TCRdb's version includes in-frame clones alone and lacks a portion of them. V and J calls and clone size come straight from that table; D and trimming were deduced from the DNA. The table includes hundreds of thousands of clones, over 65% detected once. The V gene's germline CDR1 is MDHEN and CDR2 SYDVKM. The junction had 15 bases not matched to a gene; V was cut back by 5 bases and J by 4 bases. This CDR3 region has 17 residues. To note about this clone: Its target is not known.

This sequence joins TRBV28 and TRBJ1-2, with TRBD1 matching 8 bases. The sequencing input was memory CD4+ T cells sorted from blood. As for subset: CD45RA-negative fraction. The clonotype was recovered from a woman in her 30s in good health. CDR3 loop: CASSPTGTGPASYGYTF. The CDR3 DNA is TGTGCCAGCAGTCCCACCGGGACAGGTCCGGCAAGCTATGGCTACACCTTC.